Presented here are 7 T cell receptor beta chains from one specimen sequenced in a study of early T cells in non-severe SARS-CoV-2 infection. TCRdb re-analysed the 5' RACE reads in MiXCR, keeping a single row per CDR3 protein. Of 20,000 to 25,000 distinct CDR3 sequences in the sample, approximately 5% were seen once. Specimen: whole blood. The receptor source for this set is an adult who was a healthcare worker with PCR-confirmed SARS-CoV-2 infection or an uninfected control (not recorded which).

This clonotype came up many times. V gene TRBV4-3 combines with J gene TRBJ1-6; 7 bases match TRBD1. Trimming at V came to 4 bases and at J to 0 bases, leaving 9 bases not matched to a gene. The CDR3 is 18 amino acids. Germline V lookup: CDR1 LGHNA, CDR2 YSLEER. As DNA, the CDR3 is TGCGCCAGCAGCCGCGGACAGGACGTCAGCTCCTATAATTCACCCCTCCACTTT. This encodes CASSRGQDVSSYNSPLHF.

The J gene is TRBJ2-4, the V gene TRBV12-3 or TRBV12-4; D is perhaps TRBD2 (6 bases). CDR3 length: 14 residues. Between the trimmed V and J ends, which lost 3 bases and 0 bases, there was a span of 6 bases. The CDR3 sequence: CASSLGGAKNIQYF. CDR3 DNA: TGTGCCAGCAGTTTGGGAGGAGCCAAAAACATTCAGTACTTC.

This clonotype was detected many times. The rearrangement joins TRBV5-4 to TRBJ2-1, with 14 bases identical to TRBD2. CDR1 is SGHNT, CDR2 YYREEE, per germline (reference sequence). Trimming cost V 4 bases and J 6 bases; bases outside gene matches: 6. CDR3 length equals 16 residues. This CDR3 reads CASSTGTSGGGNEQFF. CDR3 DNA sequence: TGTGCCAGCAGCACTGGGACTAGCGGGGGTGGCAATGAGCAGTTCTTC.

A few counts support this clonotype. The V gene is TRBV7-9, the J gene TRBJ2-7; no firm D call. V lost 4 bases, J lost 1 base, and 17 bases lay in between. The CDR3 length is 16 residues. Germline V CDR1 and CDR2: SEHNR, FQNEAQ (reference sequence). The CDR3 nucleotides are TGTGCCAGCAGCTCATCCCTGCAGGTACCATCCTACGAGCAGTACTTC. Translation gives CASSSSLQVPSYEQYF.

This clonotype was picked up a small number of times. The rearrangement joins TRBV24-1 to TRBJ2-7, with a tentative D call TRBD2 (6 bases). Germline-derived CDR1 and CDR2 are KGHDR and SFDVKD. The CDR3 has 15 residues. Trimming left V 2 bases short and J 2 bases short, with 12 bases between. The CDR3 is CATSDSGTDPYEQYF. As DNA, the CDR3 is TGTGCCACCAGTGATTCCGGGACTGACCCCTACGAGCAGTACTTC.

The CDR3 DNA reads TGCAGCGTACAGGGGGCGACCTACGAGCAGTACTTC. This codes for CSVQGATYEQYF. The rearrangement links TRBV29-1 to TRBJ2-7, with 9 bases that match TRBD1. The ends lost 6 bases at V and 2 bases at J; junction bases unmatched: 2. This CDR3 has 12 residues. Germline CDR1 is SQVTM and CDR2 is ANQGSEA.

In this sample, this clonotype turned up many times. CDR3 region: CASSLALTGFGKETQYF. The CDR3 DNA follows: TGTGCCAGCAGCTTGGCCCTGACAGGGTTCGGCAAAGAGACCCAGTACTTC. This chain links TRBV5-4 with TRBJ2-5; TRBD1 matches at 7 bases. Germline V gene data show CDR1 as SGHNT and CDR2 as YYREEE (reference sequence). CDR3 length: 17 amino acids. J lost 3 bases, V lost 0 bases, and 11 bases had no gene match.